This T cell receptor (beta chain) was captured by sequencing in a study of spatial heterogeneity in lung cancer. Study details: Each time, sequencing found more beta-chain sequences than alpha-chain sequences. Whole-study findings and limits: Higher tumor mutation counts went along with higher counts of expanded intratumoral alpha and beta TCRs.

TCRdb redid the calling of the 5' RACE reads with MiXCR, one entry per CDR3 protein. Among several thousand distinct CDR3 sequences, under 20% were seen once, and the ten largest hold around 15%. There are 17 residues in the CDR3. Germline V lookup: CDR1 KGHDR, CDR2 SFDVKD. Unmatched junction bases numbered 13, after V lost 2 bases and J lost 9 bases. As to this clonotype: Its target is unknown.

Time point described: sample taken at primary tumor resection. Whole RNA obtained from tumor, nontumor lung or frozen PBMC underwent sequencing without sorting. This sample comprised lung tumor tissue, obtained at surgery. This receptor was taken from a male donor with early-stage non-small cell lung cancer. This sequence joins TRBV24-1 and TRBJ2-2; TRBD1 agrees at 8 bases. CDR3 sequence: CATSDSGGLGIDRELFF. In DNA form, the CDR3 reads TGTGCCACCAGTGATTCAGGGGGCCTAGGGATCGACCGGGAGCTGTTTTTT.